Listed below are T cell receptor beta chains from one sample, sequenced in a study of identical twins. TCRdb independently ran MiXCR on the 5' RACE reads; one entry per CDR3 protein. Of 400,000 to 500,000 distinct CDR3 sequences in the sample, around an eighth were seen once. A further study also used this sample, focusing on yellow fever vaccine responses in identical twins.

Material for sequencing was CD4+ T cells sorted from blood. The receptors were gathered from a young woman in good health. Each CDR3 is given with its conserved first and last residue. The D gene is left open where the match is weak. Clone size appears in some rows only: once, few, many, or a class for an expanded clone.

clone size,J gene,V gene,D gene,CDR3 DNA,CDR3 protein
few,TRBJ2-5,TRBV5-1,-,TGCGCCAGCAGCTTGGAATCGACAGGCCAAGAGACCCAGTACTTC,CASSLESTGQETQYF
once,TRBJ2-1,TRBV2,TRBD1,TGTGCCAGCAGACGACAGGGCTTTATCAATGAGCAGTTCTTC,CASRRQGFINEQFF
-,TRBJ2-2,TRBV20-1,-,TGCAGTGCTAGAGACTTTAGGGGCGCCGGGGAGCTGTTTTTT,CSARDFRGAGELFF
-,TRBJ2-7,TRBV30,-,TGTGCCTGGAGTTTCGGGTTAGCGGACGAGCAGTACTTC,CAWSFGLADEQYF
-,TRBJ1-1,TRBV5-4,-,TGTGCCAGCAGCTTGGGAGGAGGGCTTGACACTGAAGCTTTCTTT,CASSLGGGLDTEAFF
few,TRBJ1-1,TRBV9,TRBD1,TGTGCCAGCCAAGGCAGGGGGGACACTGAAGCTTTCTTT,CASQGRGDTEAFF
many,TRBJ2-5,TRBV10-3,TRBD2,TGTGCCATCAGCCGGGGGACTAGCGGTCAAGAGACCCAGTACTTC,CAISRGTSGQETQYF
few,TRBJ2-1,TRBV7-2,-,TGTGCCAGCAGCTCGGTACGCAGGGGCCTTTCGGCGAATGAGCAGTTCTTC,CASSSVRRGLSANEQFF
few,TRBJ2-1,TRBV10-3,-,TGTGCCGGAGGTTACTACAATGAGCAGTTCTTC,CAGGYYNEQFF
-,TRBJ1-1,TRBV29-1,-,TGCAGCGTTGTTCAGGGACTGAACACTGAAGCTTTCTTT,CSVVQGLNTEAFF
many,TRBJ1-1,TRBV3-1,-,TGTGCCAGCAGCCAAGGCAGGAACACTGAAGCTTTCTTT,CASSQGRNTEAFF
-,TRBJ1-2,TRBV5-1,TRBD1,TGCGCCAGCAGCCCGACAGGGGAGGACTATGGCTACACCTTC,CASSPTGEDYGYTF
few,TRBJ2-6,TRBV27,-,TGTGCCAGCAGTGCGGGATTGTCTGGGGCCAACGTCCTGACTTTC,CASSAGLSGANVLTF
many,TRBJ2-7,TRBV25-1,TRBD1,TGTGCCAGCAGTGGTTTCACGGCCGGGACAGTGGTTACCTACGAGCAGTACTTC,CASSGFTAGTVVTYEQYF